These 27 T cell receptor beta chains were sequenced from one sample in a study of Ad26.COV2.S vaccination and SARS-CoV-2 variants (dated by TCRdb to the early 2020s). The library came from the immunoSEQ multiplex PCR assay. TCRdb's version of the immuneACCESS table is confined to in-frame rearrangements and falls short of the full clone set. An unresolved V gene accounts for under half of the shortfall where checked; the remainder is of unknown origin. This sample lists some 290,000 clones; approximately 86% were detected once. Of the sample, approximately 2.2% falls within the top ten clones. The treatment or condition label on this specimen signifies: 15 to 20 received Ad26.COV2.S at low or high dose, single or two shots; 5 received placebo; per-sample allocation not given. Repertoires of vaccine and placebo recipients were sequenced from samples taken on day 63 after the first injection. Sequences were derived from peripheral blood, sampled in a trial of Ad26.COV2.S vaccine versus placebo. The receptors were gathered from a person aged 18-60 years who received the Ad26.COV2.S COVID-19 vaccine or a placebo.

CDR3 sequence reads: CASSTLASGGANEQFF. The DNA for the CDR3 is TGTGCCAGCAGCACCCTGGCTAGCGGGGGGGCCAATGAGCAGTTCTTC. The chain links TRBV7-9 to TRBJ2-1; 12 bases map to TRBD2. Germline trimming cut 5 bases from V and 6 bases from J; bases unmatched to any gene: 8. The length of the CDR3 is 16 residues. CDR1 and CDR2 (germline): SEHNR, FQNEAQ (reference sequence).

The chain combines TRBV30 with TRBJ1-4; weak D call: TRBD1 (5 bases). Trimming cost V 7 bases and J 0 bases, with 12 bases left between them. This CDR3 is built from 14 residues. Germline loops: CDR1 GTSNPN, CDR2 SVGIG (reference sequence). CDR3 residues: CALMTATTNEKLFF. The CDR3 DNA reads as TGTGCCTTGATGACAGCTACAACTAATGAAAAACTGTTTTTT.

The J gene is TRBJ2-2, the V gene TRBV7-3; perhaps TRBD2 as D (5 bases). The CDR3 covers 13 residues. Trimming took 3 bases from V and 6 from J, leaving 8 bases between them. From germline, CDR1 is SGHTA and CDR2 FQGTGA. The CDR3: CASSFGVPGELFF. In DNA form, the CDR3 reads TGTGCCAGCAGCTTCGGGGTACCCGGGGAGCTGTTTTTT.

The rearrangement joins TRBV5-1 to TRBJ1-1; D uncertain. V dropped 0 bases and J dropped 5 bases, with 17 bases sitting between them. CDR3 length: 16 amino acids. From germline, CDR1 is SGHRS and CDR2 YFSETQ. The CDR3 spells CASSLDFLTLGTEAFF. The CDR3 DNA reads as TGCGCCAGCAGCTTGGACTTCCTTACCCTGGGGACTGAAGCTTTCTTT.

The chain links TRBV24-1 to TRBJ2-4; D might be TRBD2 (7 bases). This CDR3 comprises 15 residues. Trimming pared 5 bases from V and 5 bases from J, leaving 15 bases between. The V gene's germline CDR1 is KGHDR and CDR2 SFDVKD. Here the CDR3 DNA reads TGTGCCACCAGTGCCGTGGGGGCGGGGGAAAACATTCAGTACTTC. It yields the protein CATSAVGAGENIQYF.

V usage is TRBV10-3 and J usage is TRBJ1-4; weak D call: TRBD1 (5 bases). V lost 8 bases and J 0 bases, leaving 13 bases between the germline ends. The length of the CDR3 is 15 residues. Germline-derived CDR1 and CDR2 are ENHRY and SYGVKD. The CDR3 nucleotides are TGTGCCATCGGCCTAAGGGGCTCAACTAATGAAAAACTGTTTTTT. Translating gives CAIGLRGSTNEKLFF.

V gene TRBV10-1 combines with J gene TRBJ1-2, with TRBD1 matching over 9 bases. The CDR3 is 15 residues long. Germline CDR1 reads WNHNN; CDR2 reads SYGVQD (reference sequence). V shed 5 bases and J 6 bases; nucleotides not matched to a gene: 10. Written as DNA, the CDR3 is TGCGCCAGCAGTCAAACAGGGGGCGCGGGGGATGGCTACACCTTC. It yields the protein CASSQTGGAGDGYTF.

V gene TRBV6-4 combines with J gene TRBJ1-1, with D possibly TRBD1 on 5 matching bases. V was cut by 5 bases and J by 1 base, with 8 bases left in between. CDR1 is MRHNA, CDR2 SNTAGT, per germline. The CDR3 sequence is 13 residues long. CDR3 amino acids: CASSLTENTEAFF. CDR3 sequence (DNA): TGTGCCAGCAGTTTGACAGAGAACACTGAAGCTTTCTTT.

The gene calls are TRBV9 and TRBJ2-3; D perhaps matches TRBD1 (5 bases). Trimming removed 6 bases at V and 1 base at J, with 12 bases between. In germline, CDR1 is SGDLS, CDR2 YYNGEE. CDR3 length: 14 amino acids. CDR3 nucleotide sequence: TGTGCCAGCAATCTTCTACAGGGCACAGATACGCAGTATTTT. Amino acid sequence: CASNLLQGTDTQYF.

The rearrangement joins TRBV7-9 to TRBJ2-3, with D unresolved. V was trimmed by 2 bases and J by 4 bases, leaving 7 bases between them. Germline V gives CDR1 SEHNR, CDR2 FQNEAQ (reference sequence). The CDR3 sequence is 13 residues long. The CDR3 loop is CASSLPGPDTQYF. For the CDR3, the DNA is TGTGCCAGCAGCTTACCGGGCCCAGATACGCAGTATTTT.

This clone was counted once. The CDR3 region is CASSSLGSLNEQFF. The DNA for the CDR3 is TGTGCCAGCAGCTCCTTAGGGTCACTCAATGAGCAGTTCTTC. This chain uses TRBV7-9 with TRBJ2-1; unclear D gene. V gave up 4 bases and J gave up 6 bases, with 13 bases separating them. The V gene's germline CDR1 is SEHNR and CDR2 FQNEAQ (reference sequence). The CDR3 is 14 residues long.

This chain uses TRBV3-1 (or the pseudogene TRBV3-2) with TRBJ1-2; tentative D call: TRBD1 (6 bases). Germline V gives CDR1 LGHDT, CDR2 YNNKEL (reference sequence). Trimming took 4 bases from V and 1 from J, leaving 19 bases between them. This CDR3 has 17 amino acids. The CDR3: CASSPPGTQKLNYGYTF. CDR3 nucleotides: TGTGCCAGCAGCCCCCCCGGGACACAAAAACTTAACTATGGCTACACCTTC.

The V call is TRBV19, the J call TRBJ2-7; 8 bases agree with TRBD1. Trimming at V came to 4 bases and at J to 7 bases, leaving 9 bases not matched to a gene. The CDR3 totals 14 residues. Germline lookup yields CDR1 LNHDA and CDR2 SQIVND (reference sequence). Here the CDR3 DNA reads TGTGCCAGTAGTACCGACAGGGGTGGTGCTGAGCAGTACTTC. It specifies CASSTDRGGAEQYF.

Turning to this clone: A read error may be the cause here, since a much bigger clone is one base away. The same CDR3 is also encoded by other DNA sequences in this sample. The chain carries TRBV10-3 and TRBJ1-1; 8 bases line up with TRBD1. Germline trimming cut 6 bases from V and 1 base from J; bases unmatched to any gene: 1. This CDR3 comprises 13 residues. The germline CDR1 and CDR2 sequences are ENHRY and SYGVKD. The CDR3 DNA reads TGTGCCATCAGCGGACAGGGGAACACTGAAGCTTTCTTT. Protein sequence: CAISGQGNTEAFF.

V usage is TRBV9 and J usage is TRBJ2-5; TRBD2 agrees at 8 bases. The germline V gene has CDR1 SGDLS and CDR2 YYNGEE. This CDR3 has 15 residues. The V and J ends lost 4 bases and 5 bases, in that order; junction bases with no gene match: 10. The CDR3 DNA reads TGTGCCAGCAGCCCCATCGGGGGGGCTCGGGAGACCCAGTACTTC. Protein: CASSPIGGARETQYF.

The chain links TRBV19 to TRBJ1-2, with D maybe TRBD1 (5 bases). Germline V gives CDR1 LNHDA, CDR2 SQIVND (reference sequence). V shed 6 bases and J shed 2 bases, with 16 bases lying between them. The CDR3 runs to 15 residues. CDR3 nucleotide sequence: TGTGCCAGTAGCCAGCTACGACAGTTCAACTATGGCTACACCTTC. Translating gives CASSQLRQFNYGYTF.

This chain uses TRBV6-5 with TRBJ2-1; 8 nucleotides align to TRBD1. The CDR3 runs 14 residues. Trimming cost V 9 bases and J 4 bases; bases outside gene matches: 8. The germline CDR1 and CDR2 sequences are MNHEY and SVGAGI. CDR3 nucleotide sequence: TGTGCCAGTACTCCGGGACAGGTTTACAATGAGCAGTTCTTC. Amino acid sequence: CASTPGQVYNEQFF.

The CDR3 region has the DNA TGTGCCAGCAGCAACAGGACTAGCGGGGGGCGGAGCGGGGAGCAGTTCTTC. It encodes CASSNRTSGGRSGEQFF. V is TRBV7-2 and J is TRBJ2-1; 14 positions agree with TRBD2. V trimming: 5 bases; J trimming: 10 bases; junction bases outside the gene matches: 13. From germline, CDR1 is SGHTA and CDR2 FQGNSA. The CDR3 loop spans 17 amino acids. The complete variable domain, with remaining parts taken from reference TRBV7-2 and TRBJ2-1, reads GAGVSQSPSNKVTEKGKDVELRCDPISGHTALYWYRQSLGQGLEFLIYFQGNSAPDKSGLPSDRFSAERTGGSVSTLTIQRTQQEDSAVYLCASSNRTSGGRSGEQFFGPGTRLTVL.

The J gene is TRBJ1-6, the V gene TRBV14, with D possibly matching TRBD1 (5 bases). V shed 0 bases and J shed 10 bases, with 10 bases lying between them. Germline CDR1 SGHDN, CDR2 FVKESK. The CDR3 covers 14 residues. CDR3 nucleotides: TGTGCCAGCAGCCAAGATCCAGGGTACTCACCCCTCCACTTT. Amino acid sequence: CASSQDPGYSPLHF.

The chain has TRBV6-6 and TRBJ1-5; unclear D gene. The CDR3 has 16 residues. Between the trimmed V and J ends, which lost 11 bases and 0 bases, there was a span of 20 bases. Germline lookup yields CDR1 MNHNY and CDR2 SVGAGI (reference sequence). CDR3 sequence: CAAAPRALDSNQPQHF. DNA of the CDR3: TGTGCCGCGGCCCCGAGGGCCCTAGATAGCAATCAGCCCCAGCATTTT.

The chain carries TRBV7-2 and TRBJ1-6, with D possibly matching TRBD1 (5 bases). V was pared by 5 bases and J by 6 bases, with 11 bases between. This CDR3 comprises 14 residues. Germline CDR1 is SGHTA and CDR2 is FQGNSA. As DNA, the CDR3 is TGTGCCAGCAGCCCAGAGGGGAGTAATTCACCCCTCCACTTT. It yields the protein CASSPEGSNSPLHF.

This clone appeared once. This rearrangement joins TRBV4-1 to TRBJ2-1; 7 bases are shared with TRBD1. This CDR3 contains 15 residues. The trim removed 2 bases at V and 4 bases at J, leaving 5 bases unmatched. CDR1 is MGHRA and CDR2 is YSYEKL in the germline V gene. CDR3 loop: CASSQLWDRYNEQFF. The CDR3, as DNA: TGCGCCAGCAGCCAACTTTGGGACAGATACAATGAGCAGTTCTTC.

This clone was counted between two and nine times. The chain employs TRBV27 and TRBJ1-6, with a possible D match to TRBD1 (5 bases). Germline-derived CDR1 and CDR2 are MNHEY and SMNVEV (reference sequence). Trimming took off 2 bases at V and 4 bases at J, with 9 bases between the two ends. This CDR3 is 15 amino acids long. CDR3 nucleotide sequence: TGTGCCAGCAGTTTAACGGGGGTGTATAATTCACCCCTCCACTTT. This encodes CASSLTGVYNSPLHF.

J is TRBJ2-3 and V is TRBV21-1; the table's D call, TRBD1, was not checked against the DNA. TRBV21-1 is a pseudogene. The CDR3 spans 21 residues. CDR3 region: CASLKPRGGPLLRARTDTQYF. The DNA for the CDR3 is TGTGCCAGCTTAAAACCTAGAGGGGGTCCCTTACTCCGTGCCCGCACAGATACGCAGTATTTT.

The rearrangement uses TRBV19 and TRBJ2-7; D may match TRBD1 or TRBD2 (6 bases each). The V gene's germline CDR1 is LNHDA and CDR2 SQIVND (reference sequence). Trimming took 3 bases from V and 4 from J, leaving 16 bases between them. There are 15 residues in the CDR3. As DNA, the CDR3 is TGTGCCAGTAGTATCCGGGACGGGGGCCCGTACGAGCAGTACTTC. Its protein is CASSIRDGGPYEQYF.

The chain joins TRBV5-6 to TRBJ1-2, with 8 nucleotides matching TRBD1. With V trimmed by 0 bases and J by 5 bases, 3 bases remained unmatched. Germline CDR1 reads SGHDT; CDR2 reads YYEEEE. This CDR3 has 14 residues. The CDR3 here is CASSLGGQAYGYTF. CDR3 in DNA: TGTGCCAGCAGCTTGGGGGGACAGGCTTATGGCTACACCTTC. The variable domain in full, with the rest retrieved from reference TRBV5-6 and TRBJ1-2, is DAGVTQSPTHLIKTRGQQVTLRCSPKSGHDTVSWYQQALGQGPQFIFQYYEEEERQRGNFPDRFSGHQFPNYSSELNVNALLLGDSALYLCASSLGGQAYGYTFGSGTRLTVV.

The V call is TRBV11-1, the J call TRBJ2-5; unclear D gene. The CDR3 consists of 15 residues. V shed 5 bases and J shed 5 bases, with 18 bases lying between them. CDR1 is SGHAT and CDR2 is FQDESV in the germline V gene (reference sequence). The CDR3 region has the DNA TGTGCCAGCAGCCCGCTAGTGGCGGCGTCGGAGACCCAGTACTTC. As protein: CASSPLVAASETQYF.